One sample yielded the 6 T cell receptor beta chains listed below, sequenced in a study of CD8 T cells in ankylosing spondylitis. Broader study findings: Within ankylosing spondylitis blood, a TCR beta motif made up of under 10 highly homologous variants appeared to be characteristic.

TCRdb independently ran MiXCR on the 5' RACE reads; one entry per CDR3 protein. The sample lists a few hundred thousand distinct CDR3 sequences, 20% to 25% seen once, with 16% in the top ten. What these receptors recognize is not known. Sequencing used blood, either unsorted or a sorted T cell fraction (not recorded which). The receptors shown here come from a male donor with ankylosing spondylitis.

This clonotype was seen at least ten times. The chain is built from TRBV5-1 and TRBJ2-3, with D possibly matching TRBD1 (6 bases). Trimming cost V 3 bases and J 6 bases, with 20 bases left between them. The CDR3 runs to 16 residues. Germline assignment: CDR1 SGHRS and CDR2 YFSETQ. The CDR3 protein is CASSSEGQPRVDTQYF. The CDR3 DNA reads TGCGCCAGCAGCTCGGAAGGACAGCCTCGCGTGGATACGCAGTATTTT.

This clonotype was observed a handful of times. The chain is built from TRBV20-1 and TRBJ2-5, with 7 bases matching TRBD2. Losses at the gene ends were 5 bases for V and 5 bases for J; bases not matched to a gene: 11. The germline CDR1 and CDR2 sequences are DFQATT and SNEGSKA (reference sequence). The CDR3 covers 14 residues. The CDR3 DNA is TGCAGTGCTGCCCCTAGCGGTGGCTGGGAGACCCAGTACTTC. Its protein product is CSAAPSGGWETQYF.

This clonotype was observed a handful of times. V usage is TRBV11-1 and J usage is TRBJ2-1, with D perhaps being TRBD1 or TRBD2 (6 bases each). In germline, CDR1 is SGHAT, CDR2 FQDESV (reference sequence). Trimming removed 4 bases from V and 1 base from J, with 14 bases in between. This CDR3 has 16 residues. CDR3 in DNA: TGTGCCAGCAGCTCCCTTACAGGGAGGTCCTACAATGAGCAGTTCTTC. It codes for CASSSLTGRSYNEQFF.

This clonotype was seen a single time. Compared with germline, one end of the junction differs, possibly owing to a read error. The genes are TRBV5-6 and TRBJ2-7; D gene uncertain. CDR1 is SGHDT and CDR2 is YYEEEE in the germline V gene. The CDR3 length is 18 residues. The CDR3 DNA sequence: TGTGCCAGCAGCTTGGTGCGGTCTAATAGACCCAAACCTACGAGCGTTGACTTC. Residues: CASSLVRSNRPKPTSVDF.

This chain links TRBV5-1 with TRBJ2-7; 12 bases are shared with TRBD2. The CDR3 is 14 amino acids. CDR1 is SGHRS, CDR2 YFSETQ, per germline. V shed 4 bases, J shed 5 bases, and the junction held 4 bases outside the gene matches. The CDR3: CASSQTSGSHEQYF. CDR3 DNA: TGCGCCAGCAGCCAGACTAGCGGGAGCCACGAGCAGTACTTC. Using reference TRBV5-1 and TRBJ2-7 for the parts outside the CDR3, the full variable domain is KAGVTQTPRYLIKTRGQQVTLSCSPISGHRSVSWYQQTPGQGLQFLFEYFSETQRNKGNFPGRFSGRQFSNSRSEMNVSTLELGDSALYLCASSQTSGSHEQYFGPGTRLTVT.

This clonotype has ten or more counts. The chain carries TRBV3-1 and TRBJ1-1; D remains unclear. V was pared by 0 bases and J by 0 bases, with 5 bases between. The CDR3 covers 14 residues. Looked up from germline, CDR1 is LGHDT and CDR2 is YNNKEL (reference sequence). CDR3 in amino acids: CASSQEAMNTEAFF. The DNA for the CDR3 is TGTGCCAGCAGCCAAGAGGCAATGAACACTGAAGCTTTCTTT. Combining the CDR3 with reference TRBV3-1 and TRBJ1-1 gives the whole variable domain DTAVSQTPKYLVTQMGNDKSIKCEQNLGHDTMYWYKQDSKKFLKIMFSYNNKELIINETVPNRFSPKSPDKAHLNLHINSLELGDSAVYFCASSQEAMNTEAFFGQGTRLTVV.